One sample yielded the 30 T cell receptor beta chains listed below, sequenced in a study of spatial heterogeneity in lung cancer. Points from the study as a whole: Counts of expanded intratumoral alpha and beta TCRs tracked tumor mutation counts.

Time point given: sample taken at primary tumor resection. These receptors are not linked to any known antigen. TCRdb re-derived calls from the 5' RACE reads in MiXCR, one entry per CDR3 protein. This sample yields about 24,000 distinct CDR3 sequences, of which just under 9% are seen a single time; about 8% belongs to the top ten. The sample in question was lung tumor tissue, obtained at surgery. These receptors were taken from a male donor with early-stage non-small cell lung cancer.

This clonotype came up many times. This chain links TRBV20-1 with TRBJ2-4; D not certain. Trimming pared 6 bases from V and 11 bases from J, leaving 17 bases between. Germline CDR1 reads DFQATT; CDR2 reads SNEGSKA (reference sequence). The length of the CDR3 is 12 residues. In DNA, the CDR3 is TGCAGTGCCTCACCCGACTCTCCGGTTCAGTACTTC. It translates to CSASPDSPVQYF.

This chain links TRBV10-3 with TRBJ2-1; D unclear. Deletions cut 2 bases from V and 3 bases from J, with 11 bases between. The CDR3 contains 15 residues. Germline lookup yields CDR1 ENHRY and CDR2 SYGVKD. The CDR3 sequence: CAISERAYVYNEQFF. CDR3 nucleotides: TGTGCCATCAGTGAGCGGGCCTATGTCTACAATGAGCAGTTCTTC.

The chain has TRBV6-1 and TRBJ1-5; D is unresolved. Germline V gives CDR1 MNHNS, CDR2 SASEGT. The CDR3 spans 15 residues. Trimming took 1 base from V and 0 from J, leaving 7 bases between them. The CDR3 nucleotides are TGTGCCAGCAGTGAAGGGAGTTATAGCAATCAGCCCCAGCATTTT. This sequence encodes CASSEGSYSNQPQHF.

In this sample, this clonotype turned up many times. The CDR3 nucleotides read TGTGCCAGCAGCTTAAGGGGGACTAGCGGGATTCGGGGCGAGCAGTACTTC. Protein sequence: CASSLRGTSGIRGEQYF. V is TRBV7-2 and J is TRBJ2-7; 13 positions match TRBD2. V trimming: 2 bases; J trimming: 6 bases; junction bases outside the gene matches: 10. The CDR3 contains 17 residues. Germline V gene sequence: CDR1 SGHTA, CDR2 FQGNSA. Drawing the rest from reference TRBV7-2 and TRBJ2-7, the complete variable domain is GAGVSQSPSNKVTEKGKDVELRCDPISGHTALYWYRQSLGQGLEFLIYFQGNSAPDKSGLPSDRFSAERTGGSVSTLTIQRTQQEDSAVYLCASSLRGTSGIRGEQYFGPGTRLTVT.

Ten or more counts support this clonotype. This rearrangement joins TRBV27 to TRBJ1-2; 8 nucleotides align to TRBD1. The CDR3 sequence is 15 residues long. The V segment lost 5 bases and the J segment 4 bases; nucleotides outside the gene matches: 9. CDR1 is MNHEY and CDR2 is SMNVEV in the germline V gene (reference sequence). This chain's CDR3 is CASSPGQGAGYGYTF. As DNA, the CDR3 is TGTGCCAGCAGTCCAGGACAGGGTGCGGGCTATGGCTACACCTTC.

The V and J genes are TRBV6-2 or TRBV6-3 and TRBJ2-3, with a weak D call TRBD2 (5 bases). The germline V gene encodes CDR1 MNHEY and CDR2 SVGEGT. The CDR3 has 14 amino acids. V was trimmed by 6 bases and J by 0 bases, leaving 10 bases between them. CDR3 nucleotides: TGTGCCAGCAGCCCTAGCCGGAGCACAGATACGCAGTATTTT. Amino acid sequence: CASSPSRSTDTQYF.

This clonotype was seen many times. The chain carries TRBV29-1 and TRBJ2-5, with unresolved D. The CDR3 loop spans 15 amino acids. Germline values: CDR1 SQVTM, CDR2 ANQGSEA. V was pared by 1 base and J by 7 bases, with 19 bases between. CDR3 sequence (DNA): TGCAGCGTTGAAGCAGGACGAACAGACTTAGGGACCCAGTACTTC. It translates to CSVEAGRTDLGTQYF.

This clonotype has a count of ten or more. The chain has TRBV5-6 and TRBJ2-1; TRBD2 agrees at 7 bases. The CDR3 consists of 13 residues. V lost 5 bases and J lost 6; bases outside the gene matches: 5. The germline V gene has CDR1 SGHDT and CDR2 YYEEEE. Here the CDR3 reads CASRGLAVNEQFF. CDR3 sequence (DNA): TGTGCCAGCAGGGGGCTAGCGGTCAATGAGCAGTTCTTC.

This clonotype was detected a few times. The gene calls are TRBV7-9 and TRBJ2-2; D possibly corresponds to TRBD1 (7 bases). The CDR3 consists of 16 residues. V lost 5 bases to trimming and J lost 5 bases, with 18 bases between them. Germline V gene sequence: CDR1 SEHNR, CDR2 FQNEAQ (reference sequence). CDR3 protein: CASSPGAGGGTGELFF. CDR3 sequence (DNA): TGTGCCAGCAGCCCCGGAGCAGGGGGAGGAACCGGGGAGCTGTTTTTT.

This clonotype was seen ten or more times. The chain combines TRBV5-5 with TRBJ2-7; weak D call: TRBD1 (6 bases). This CDR3 contains 14 residues. V was trimmed by 1 base and J by 3 bases, leaving 11 bases between them. Germline V lookup: CDR1 SGHKS, CDR2 YYEKEE (reference sequence). Here the CDR3 DNA reads TGTGCCAGCAGCTTGTCTGGGGGCGTCTACGAGCAGTACTTC. Amino acid sequence: CASSLSGGVYEQYF.

This clonotype has ten or more counts. The J gene is TRBJ1-1, the V gene TRBV12-3 or TRBV12-4; D not certain. V gave up 6 bases and J gave up 4 bases, with 18 bases separating them. The CDR3 runs 15 residues. The CDR3 bases are TGTGCCAGCAGGTCGCAATGGGAAAGGACCACTGAAGCTTTCTTT. Its translation is CASRSQWERTTEAFF.

This clonotype was found many times. Written as DNA, the CDR3 is TGTGCCACAGCTAACACATTTGGCTCCTACAATGAGCAGTTCTTC. Translation: CATANTFGSYNEQFF. The rearrangement joins TRBV27 to TRBJ2-1; D is ambiguous. Germline V gene data show CDR1 as MNHEY and CDR2 as SMNVEV (reference sequence). V dropped 10 bases and J dropped 0 bases, with 16 bases sitting between them. The CDR3 consists of 15 residues.

The chain employs TRBV29-1 and TRBJ2-7; 9 positions match TRBD1. Germline-derived CDR1 and CDR2 are SQVTM and ANQGSEA. The CDR3 spans 13 residues. Trimming cost V 8 bases and J 6 bases; bases outside gene matches: 11. CDR3 amino acids: CSFLAGQGFEQYF. CDR3 bases: TGCAGCTTCCTCGCGGGACAGGGCTTCGAGCAGTACTTC.

This clonotype was counted many times. The chain links TRBV20-1 to TRBJ1-4; TRBD1 matches at 7 bases. Germline CDR1 is DFQATT and CDR2 is SNEGSKA (reference sequence). V gave up 8 bases and J gave up 6 bases; unmatched junction bases: 6. This CDR3 has 12 residues. CDR3 in amino acids: CSTDREDEKLFF. As DNA, the CDR3 is TGCAGTACCGACAGGGAGGATGAAAAACTGTTTTTT.

This chain links TRBV20-1 with TRBJ2-7; 7 bases agree with TRBD1. Trimming at V came to 0 bases and at J to 6 bases, leaving 8 bases not matched to a gene. Germline lookup yields CDR1 DFQATT and CDR2 SNEGSKA (reference sequence). This CDR3 spans 14 amino acids. The CDR3 sequence is CSARDLNRGSEQYF. The CDR3 DNA reads TGCAGTGCTAGAGATCTCAACAGGGGATCCGAGCAGTACTTC.

This clonotype was seen only a few times. The genes are TRBV6-5 and TRBJ1-5; D is unclear. V lost 5 bases and J 7 bases, leaving 15 bases between the germline ends. The CDR3 consists of 14 residues. Germline assignment: CDR1 MNHEY and CDR2 SVGAGI. For the CDR3, the DNA is TGTGCCAGCAGTCCACATCTCGAGAGCCAGCCCCAGCATTTT. It encodes CASSPHLESQPQHF.

This clonotype is medium-sized in the sample. V gene TRBV7-9 combines with J gene TRBJ1-6; D possibly corresponds to TRBD1 (6 bases). Trimming stripped 7 bases from V and 4 bases from J, with 11 bases between. The CDR3 contains 14 residues. The germline gives CDR1 SEHNR, CDR2 FQNEAQ (reference sequence). The CDR3 coding sequence is TGTGCCAGCACCGCAGGGGCTTATAATTCACCCCTCCACTTT. It yields the protein CASTAGAYNSPLHF.

This clonotype was seen ten or more times. The rearrangement links TRBV28 to TRBJ2-7, with 11 bases identical to TRBD2. CDR3 length: 16 residues. V shed 5 bases and J 4 bases; nucleotides not matched to a gene: 10. Germline loops: CDR1 MDHEN, CDR2 SYDVKM. The DNA for the CDR3 is TGTGCCAGCAGTACCCGACTAGCGGGGATCCATTACGAGCAGTACTTC. Protein product: CASSTRLAGIHYEQYF.

Ten or more counts support this clonotype. The DNA of the CDR3 is TGTGCCAGCAATCCTGGCAGGGTTAGCAATCAGCCCCAGCATTTT. Its translation is CASNPGRVSNQPQHF. The chain has TRBV6-1 and TRBJ1-5; possibly TRBD1 for D (5 bases). V shed 7 bases and J shed 0 bases, with 13 bases lying between them. The germline CDR1 and CDR2 sequences are MNHNS and SASEGT. The CDR3 is 15 residues long.

This clonotype was recorded a few times. This chain joins TRBV7-3 and TRBJ2-7; D remains ambiguous. CDR1 is SGHTA, CDR2 FQGTGA, per germline. The germline V and J ends were trimmed by 2 bases and 2 bases, with 7 bases remaining between them. This CDR3 contains 13 residues. DNA of the CDR3: TGTGCCAGCAGCTTAGCCCCCGCCTACGAGCAGTACTTC. Encoded protein: CASSLAPAYEQYF.

There are many counts of this clonotype. The chain links TRBV18 to TRBJ2-7; D is possibly TRBD2 (5 bases). This CDR3 region has 16 residues. V dropped 4 bases and J dropped 0 bases, with 16 bases sitting between them. In germline, CDR1 is KGHSH, CDR2 LQKENI. The CDR3 nucleotides are TGTGCCAGCTCACTCGGGGTAGGAAGGTCCTCCTACGAGCAGTACTTC. It translates to CASSLGVGRSSYEQYF.

This clonotype was seen a handful of times. The V call is TRBV9, the J call TRBJ1-4; tentatively, D is TRBD1 (6 bases). Germline V gene lookup returns CDR1 SGDLS and CDR2 YYNGEE. The CDR3 length is 15 residues. The V gene lost 0 bases and the J gene lost 1 base, with 7 bases spanning the gap. CDR3 sequence reads: CASSVATGTNEKLFF. Here the CDR3 DNA reads TGTGCCAGCAGCGTAGCGACAGGAACTAATGAAAAACTGTTTTTT.

This rearrangement joins TRBV20-1 to TRBJ1-1; D remains unclear. CDR3 length: 10 amino acids. V lost 0 bases to trimming and J lost 8 bases, with 4 bases between them. CDR1 is DFQATT, CDR2 SNEGSKA, per germline (reference sequence). The CDR3 coding sequence is TGCAGTGCTAGAGATTACGAAGCTTTCTTT. Protein: CSARDYEAFF.

This clonotype has more than one count but fewer than ten. The V call is TRBV20-1, the J call TRBJ2-3; D gene unclear. The CDR3 is 10 residues long. V was shortened by 6 bases and J by 5 bases, with 6 bases between the two germline ends. Germline lookup yields CDR1 DFQATT and CDR2 SNEGSKA (reference sequence). CDR3 sequence: CSAHLDTQYF. The DNA of the CDR3 is TGCAGTGCCCATTTAGATACGCAGTATTTT.

There are many counts of this clonotype. V usage is TRBV18 and J usage is TRBJ1-1; D gene unclear. V gave up 6 bases and J gave up 3 bases, with 5 bases separating them. This CDR3 spans 11 amino acids. Germline V gives CDR1 KGHSH, CDR2 LQKENI. The CDR3 nucleotides are TGTGCCAGCTCTGTTCACACTGAAGCTTTCTTT. It codes for CASSVHTEAFF.

The rearrangement joins TRBV20-1 to TRBJ2-1; TRBD2 aligns across 12 bases. The CDR3 runs 18 residues. Germline V gene sequence: CDR1 DFQATT, CDR2 SNEGSKA (reference sequence). V dropped 5 bases and J dropped 1; count of bases not matched to a gene: 12. CDR3 amino acids: CSAAWLTSGRTSYNEQFF. In DNA, the CDR3 is TGCAGTGCTGCCTGGCTGACTAGCGGGAGAACATCCTACAATGAGCAGTTCTTC.

There are many counts of this clonotype. This CDR3 reads CASSDAPGDEQFF. Here the CDR3 DNA reads TGTGCCAGCAGTGACGCCCCTGGCGATGAGCAGTTCTTC. This rearrangement joins TRBV6-4 to TRBJ2-1; D not resolved. Per the germline V gene, CDR1 is MRHNA and CDR2 is SNTAGT. CDR3 length: 13 amino acids. Deletions cut 2 bases from V and 8 bases from J, with 10 bases between.

This clonotype was recorded at least ten times. The CDR3 coding sequence is TGTGCCAGCAGCTTAGCTGGTCGACAGTTCAATGAGCAGTTCTTC. It translates to CASSLAGRQFNEQFF. This rearrangement joins TRBV7-9 to TRBJ2-1; a possible D gene is TRBD1 (5 bases). With 0 bases removed from V and 6 bases from J, the gap between germline ends came to 12 bases. The CDR3 runs to 15 residues. Germline V gives CDR1 SEHNR, CDR2 FQNEAQ (reference sequence).

Here the CDR3 reads CASSLTDLRAYNEQFF. The CDR3 region has the DNA TGTGCCAGCAGTTTAACGGACCTGAGGGCCTACAATGAGCAGTTCTTC. The chain recombines TRBV12-3 or TRBV12-4 with TRBJ2-1, with D possibly TRBD2 on 5 matching bases. CDR3 length: 16 amino acids. V dropped 2 bases and J dropped 2 bases, with 13 bases sitting between them.

This clonotype was seen at least ten times. The chain carries TRBV6-5 and TRBJ1-6, with D uncertain. The germline V gene has CDR1 MNHEY and CDR2 SVGAGI. V was pared by 7 bases and J by 2 bases, with 12 bases between. The CDR3 is 15 residues long. As DNA, the CDR3 is TGTGCCAGCACTCTGTCGGGAGCCTATAATTCACCCCTCCACTTT. Residues: CASTLSGAYNSPLHF.